The rows below give T cell receptor beta chains drawn from one sample of a study of CD8 T cells in Susac syndrome. TCRdb itself ran the immunoSEQ multiplex PCR reads through MiXCR, one entry per CDR3 protein. The sample yields hundreds of thousands of distinct CDR3 sequences, approximately 85% seen once. The sequencing sample was made of CD8+ T cells from PBMCs. These receptors all come from a human donor with multiple sclerosis. Each CDR3 is given without its conserved first and last residue. Clone size is stated in some rows and not others, as once, few, many or a class when expanded.

TRBV11-2,NA,ASSLVPRVEFKYNEQF
TRBV29-1,NA,SVAGEAGARYNEQF
TRBV20-1,NA,SARDPSTGWAMVPQH
TRBV4-1,NA,ASSQRNGDNQPQH
TRBV7-9,NA,ASSLAGQAYNEQF
TRBV6-4,once,ASSDTVSREQF
TRBV4-1,once,ASSPTSGSNIQY
TRBV27,NA,ASSIRGQGREQY
TRBV5-1,NA,ASSDYSGSFTGELF
TRBV10-3,once,AILGQGLSGANVLT
TRBV12-3/TRBV12-4,NA,ASSLTQGATDTQY
TRBV5-4,NA,ASSGGDRVYYEQY
TRBV19,NA,ATDSGGSSYEQY
TRBV20-1,NA,SARAGIGEKLF
TRBV20-1,NA,SAPDGAAYNEQF
TRBV11-2,NA,ASSPYGRADEQY
TRBV4-2,NA,ASSQLQGASSTDTQY
TRBV5-6,NA,ASSLPGEEY
TRBV4-1,NA,ASSHGETEGSGRDTGELF
TRBV28,NA,ASRGGDYNEQF
TRBV9,NA,ASSRPQTRDNEQF
TRBV2,NA,ASRENRDWAYEQY
TRBV10-3,NA,AISEGNSPLH
TRBV27,few,ASSLGGNYGYT
TRBV18,NA,ASSPQTMGTGGLYNEQF
TRBV7-6,NA,ASSSMTGGTETQY
TRBV5-1,NA,ASSLEQGIYEQY
TRBV6-1,NA,ASSDPGQGYEQY
TRBV5-1,NA,ASSPAEGSHYEQY
TRBV7-2,NA,ASSLAPFRQDLYEQY
TRBV9,NA,ASSVEGGGLSTDTQY
TRBV6-1,once,ASSPTGPDMNTEAF
TRBV7-6,NA,ASAPGLNEQF
TRBV19,NA,ATKDPGTSYEQY
TRBV9,NA,ASSVDQRVGSYNEQF
TRBV19,NA,ASSIPRSAQF
TRBV27,NA,ASSFMASYEQY
TRBV27,NA,ASSFDGRGNEQF
TRBV24-1,NA,ATSDPGHRGGTDTQY
TRBV5-1,NA,ASSPVGQGDTGELF
TRBV20-1,NA,SAPATGEDTEAF
TRBV2,NA,ASSPVQERQDTQY
TRBV7-9,NA,ASSSRTPTSSYNEQF
TRBV6-1,NA,ASSRPRLAGGMDEQF
TRBV29-1,NA,SASGQGGTDTQY
TRBV28,NA,ASSPNRGRQPQH